The rows below give T cell receptor beta chains drawn from one sample of a study of T cell responses to AZD1222 COVID-19 vaccine. The data were produced by immunoSEQ multiplex PCR, yet TCRdb's version contains in-frame clones alone and is incomplete. The data contain about 130,000 clones, around 90% of them singletons. The input for sequencing was peripheral blood, taken on day 0 of AZD1222 vaccination. The receptors come from an adult in good health. Each CDR3 is given with its conserved first and last residue. Each record gives: clone size, V gene, J gene, D gene, CDR3 DNA, CDR3 protein. A D gene is named only where the DNA matches it firmly. Clone size is not always given. Where it is, it says once, few, many or a class for expanded clones.

>NA|TRBV12-3/TRBV12-4|TRBJ2-7|TRBD1
TGTGCCAGCAGGAGGACAGGGAGCGAGCAGTACTTC
CASRRTGSEQYF
>once|TRBV15|TRBJ2-1|NA
TGTGCCACCAGCAGAGGGTCGACTATATACAATGAGCAGTTCTTC
CATSRGSTIYNEQFF
>NA|TRBV30|TRBJ1-1|TRBD1
TGTGCCTGGAGTGTACAGGGGACCTCTGAAGCTTTCTTT
CAWSVQGTSEAFF
>NA|TRBV6-5|TRBJ2-7|NA
TGTGCCAGCACCCAGTGGATGAGGGGCATCGACGAGCAGTACTTC
CASTQWMRGIDEQYF
>once|TRBV20-1|TRBJ2-1|NA
TGCAGTGCTAGTGAACACAATGAGCAGTTCTTC
CSASEHNEQFF
>NA|TRBV9|TRBJ1-1|NA
TGTGCCAGCAGCGTAGGACAGCCGAACACTGAAGCTTTCTTT
CASSVGQPNTEAFF
>NA|TRBV11-1|TRBJ2-1|TRBD2
TGTGCCAGCAGCTTAGAACTAGCGGCCAATGAGCAGTTCTTC
CASSLELAANEQFF
>NA|TRBV2|TRBJ2-3|NA
TGTGCCAGCAGTGAAGCTGGCGGTAGCACAGATACGCAGTATTTT
CASSEAGGSTDTQYF
>NA|TRBV28|TRBJ2-7|NA
TGTGCCAGCAGTTTGGAGGGCGGCCCTTTCGAGCAGTACTTC
CASSLEGGPFEQYF
>NA|TRBV7-3|TRBJ1-3|NA
TGTGCCAGCAGCCCAAGCGGGGGACCTGGAAACACCATATATTTT
CASSPSGGPGNTIYF
>NA|TRBV6-5|TRBJ2-5|NA
TGTGCCAGCAGACAGGGGCGGGGAAAGACCCAGTACTTC
CASRQGRGKTQYF
>few|TRBV19|TRBJ2-7|TRBD2
TGTGCCAGTAGTTATGGGACTAGCAGATCCTACGAGCAGTACTTC
CASSYGTSRSYEQYF
>NA|TRBV20-1|TRBJ1-2|NA
TGCAGCCTGGCCGGGAACTATGGCTACACCTTC
CSLAGNYGYTF
>NA|TRBV19|TRBJ1-5|NA
TGTGCCAGTGAGTCTCTGGGGATTAATCAGCCCCAGCATTTT
CASESLGINQPQHF
>NA|TRBV5-1|TRBJ2-3|TRBD2
TGCGCCAGCAGCACCCCGACAGGGACTAGCGGGATAGGCACAGATACGCAGTATTTT
CASSTPTGTSGIGTDTQYF
>NA|TRBV11-1|TRBJ2-5|TRBD2
TGTGCCAGCAGCTACCAACTAGCGGCCTCCGAGACCCAGTACTTC
CASSYQLAASETQYF
>once|TRBV6-5|TRBJ2-7|NA
TGTGCCAGCAGTCGCGGCGGGGGCCAATCCTACGAGCAGTACTTC
CASSRGGGQSYEQYF
>NA|TRBV6-2/TRBV6-3|TRBJ1-5|NA
TGTGCCAGCAGTTACCTAATATCATCGGCAACAGGTCAGCCCCAGCATTTT
CASSYLISSATGQPQHF
>NA|TRBV6-5|TRBJ2-7|TRBD1
TGTGCCAGCAGGGGGACAGGATCCTACGAGCAGTACTTC
CASRGTGSYEQYF
>NA|TRBV5-6|TRBJ2-7|TRBD1
TGTGCCAGCAGCAAGGGACAGGGACTAAGCTACGAGCAGTACTTC
CASSKGQGLSYEQYF
>NA|TRBV7-2|TRBJ1-5|NA
TGTGCCAGCAGCTTATATTCAGGGTCTAATCAGCCCCAGCATTTT
CASSLYSGSNQPQHF
>NA|TRBV4-3|TRBJ2-2|TRBD1
TGCGCCAGCAGCCAAGATTTTTGGCAGGGGGAAACCGGGGAGCTGTTTTTT
CASSQDFWQGETGELFF
>NA|TRBV28|TRBJ1-5|TRBD1
TGTGCCAGCAACGTGAGGGGACAGATCAGCAATCAGCCCCAGCATTTT
CASNVRGQISNQPQHF
>NA|TRBV29-1|TRBJ2-1|NA
TGCAGCGTTGAAGAGGGAACTTCAACGGCGGGTGAGCAGTTCTTC
CSVEEGTSTAGEQFF
>NA|TRBV19|TRBJ1-5|NA
TGTGCCAGCTCTGCGGGGGGGCCCCAGCATTTT
CASSAGGPQHF
>NA|TRBV13|TRBJ2-7|NA
TGTGCCAGCAGCGTCGGGACTTCCTACGAGCAGTACTTC
CASSVGTSYEQYF
>NA|TRBV15|TRBJ1-1|NA
TGTGCCACCAGCAGAGAAGGGGCGAACACTGAAGCTTTCTTT
CATSREGANTEAFF
>NA|TRBV3-1/TRBV3-2|TRBJ1-5|NA
TGTGCCAGCAGCCGAGGGGGACCCAGGGACAATCAGCCCCAGCATTTT
CASSRGGPRDNQPQHF
>once|TRBV29-1|TRBJ1-4|TRBD1
TGCAGCGTTGAAGACTGGGACAGGGGTGAAAAACTGTTTTTT
CSVEDWDRGEKLFF
>NA|TRBV4-2|TRBJ2-7|NA
TGTGCCAGCAGCGCGGGACAACTCCTACGCGAGCAGTACTTC
CASSAGQLLREQYF
>NA|TRBV7-9|TRBJ2-3|TRBD1
TGTGCCAGCAGCTTACAGGGGGAAAGCACAGATACGCAGTATTTT
CASSLQGESTDTQYF